This T cell receptor beta chain was recorded in a study of T-cell memory formation after mild COVID-19. With regard to this clonotype: Its target is unknown.

The trim removed 0 bases at V and 7 bases at J, leaving 6 bases unmatched. The CDR3 runs to 15 residues. Per the germline V gene, CDR1 is SGDLS and CDR2 is YYNGEE. MiXCR, applied by TCRdb to the 5' RACE reads, yields one record per CDR3 protein. Of over 55,000 distinct CDR3 sequences in the sample, approximately 12% were seen once. Study results and limitations: Clones which contracted sat mainly in CM and EM if CD4+, and in EMRA if CD8+. The pre-infection memory compartment contained some responding clones, suggesting cross-reactive memory joined.

This clonotype originated in a man between 18 and 35 years old who had mild COVID-19 (a few samples of this study predate the infection). Cell type and time point are not known. V is TRBV9 and J is TRBJ2-2; TRBD2 aligns across 7 bases. Sequencing was carried out using PBMCs or a T cell subset sorted from them (not recorded which). The DNA for the CDR3 is TGTGCCAGCAGCGTAGGGGACTACTTCTTCGGGGAGCTGTTTTTT. Residues: CASSVGDYFFGELFF. The complete variable domain, with remaining parts taken from reference TRBV9 and TRBJ2-2, reads DSGVTQTPKHLITATGQRVTLRCSPRSGDLSVYWYQQSLDQGLQFLIQYYNGEERAKGNILERFSAQQFPDLHSELNLSSLELGDSALYFCASSVGDYFFGELFFGEGSRLTVL.